The 9 T cell receptor beta chains in this list originate from one sample, sequenced in a study of identical twins. One entry per CDR3 protein, called by TCRdb with MiXCR from the 5' RACE reads. The data contain a few hundred thousand distinct CDR3 sequences, about 8.3% of them singletons. The sample also formed part of further work on yellow fever vaccine responses in identical twins.

The sequencing input was CD8+ T cells sorted from blood. Receptor source: a woman aged 18-29 years in good health.

This clonotype was counted a few times. The chain couples TRBV7-2 to TRBJ1-1, with D hard to call. Germline loops: CDR1 SGHTA, CDR2 FQGNSA. Trimming took off 1 base at V and 0 bases at J, with 9 bases between the two ends. This CDR3 has 15 amino acids. CDR3 sequence reads: CASSLDINMNTEAFF. The CDR3 DNA reads TGTGCCAGCAGCTTAGATATAAACATGAACACTGAAGCTTTCTTT.

In the case of this clonotype: A far larger clone is only one base removed, so a read error is likely. The CDR3 bases are TGTGCCAGCAGCTTATTGGGCATCGGGGAGCTGTTTTTT. This gives the protein CASSLLGIGELFF. The chain carries TRBV7-2 and TRBJ2-2; D is unclear. V was pared by 2 bases and J by 7 bases, with 8 bases between. Per the germline V gene, CDR1 is SGHTA and CDR2 is FQGNSA. The CDR3 sequence is 13 residues long.

In this sample, this clonotype turned up a few times. This rearrangement joins TRBV28 to TRBJ2-7; either TRBD1 or TRBD2 may fit D (6 bases each). Germline-derived CDR1 and CDR2 are MDHEN and SYDVKM. Trimming took off 7 bases at V and 0 bases at J, with 10 bases between the two ends. The CDR3 length is 13 residues. The CDR3 nucleotides are TGTGCCAGCATCGGGGGCAGCTCCTACGAGCAGTACTTC. This sequence encodes CASIGGSSYEQYF.

The table lists this clonotype with many counts. The rearrangement joins TRBV12-3 or TRBV12-4 to TRBJ1-4; no clear D gene. Trimming removed 2 bases at V and 6 bases at J, with 7 bases between. This CDR3 comprises 13 residues. CDR3 coding DNA: TGTGCCAGCAGTTTACTTATCGATGAAAAACTGTTTTTT. This sequence encodes CASSLLIDEKLFF.

This clonotype was observed a handful of times. This chain links TRBV24-1 with TRBJ2-1; D ambiguous. Looked up from germline, CDR1 is KGHDR and CDR2 is SFDVKD. This CDR3 comprises 13 residues. V lost 1 base and J lost 8, with 8 bases in between. CDR3 amino acids: CATSDLGGDEQFF. CDR3 in DNA: TGTGCCACCAGTGATTTAGGTGGAGATGAGCAGTTCTTC.

The chain combines TRBV12-3 or TRBV12-4 with TRBJ2-6; 7 nucleotides align to TRBD1. This CDR3 contains 20 residues. V was pared by 3 bases and J by 0 bases, with 14 bases of the junction left unmatched. CDR3 protein: CASSFTGTKRGHSGANVLTF. Written as DNA, the CDR3 is TGTGCCAGCAGTTTTACCGGGACGAAAAGGGGGCACTCTGGGGCCAACGTCCTGACTTTC.

This clonotype was seen a handful of times. The chain couples TRBV20-1 to TRBJ1-1, with 10 nucleotides matching TRBD1. The CDR3 contains 13 residues. Germline CDR1 DFQATT, CDR2 SNEGSKA (reference sequence). The junction had 3 bases not matched to a gene; V was cut back by 5 bases and J by 3 bases. CDR3 loop: CSAGTGEHTEAFF. The CDR3 nucleotides are TGCAGTGCTGGGACAGGGGAACACACTGAAGCTTTCTTT.

The rearrangement links TRBV9 to TRBJ2-1; 7 positions match TRBD1. J was trimmed by 4 bases and V by 3 bases; bases with no gene match: 10. CDR1 SGDLS and CDR2 YYNGEE come from the germline V gene. The CDR3 covers 16 residues. The CDR3 is CASSATTGVGYNEQFF. Written as DNA, the CDR3 is TGTGCCAGCAGCGCGACCACAGGGGTCGGATACAATGAGCAGTTCTTC.

This chain uses TRBV3-1 with TRBJ2-7; 11 nucleotides align to TRBD1. This CDR3 is built from 18 residues. The V and J ends lost 6 bases and 3 bases, in that order; junction bases with no gene match: 16. Germline-derived CDR1 and CDR2 are LGHDT and YNNKEL (reference sequence). CDR3 loop: CASRKGQGAIPGHYEQYF. CDR3 nucleotide sequence: TGTGCCAGCAGGAAAGGACAGGGGGCGATCCCCGGGCACTACGAGCAGTACTTC.